The rows below give T cell receptor beta chains drawn from one sample of a study of radiotherapy plus CTLA-4 blockade in lung cancer. The protocol was immunoSEQ multiplex PCR, while the TCRdb copy is restricted to in-frame clones and leaves out a portion. This table holds some 78,000 clones, 70% to 90% found once. The sample in question was peripheral blood, obtained from a patient treated with radiotherapy plus ipilimumab. Receptor source: a human donor with non-small cell lung cancer who had stable disease on radiotherapy plus ipilimumab. CDR3s include the opening cysteine and the closing phenylalanine or tryptophan. Each record gives: clone size, V gene, J gene, D gene, CDR3 DNA, CDR3 protein. The D gene is left open where the match is weak. Size is omitted from some rows. Given values are once, few, many or a class for expanded clones.

clone_size: once; v_call: TRBV29-1; j_call: TRBJ1-2; d_call: .; cdr3_nt: TGCAGCGTTCGGGACGCAAACTATGGCTACACCTTC; cdr3_aa: CSVRDANYGYTF
clone_size: .; v_call: TRBV7-9; j_call: TRBJ2-5; d_call: TRBD1; cdr3_nt: TGTGCCAGCAGCTATGACAGGGCCCAAGAGACCCAGTACTTC; cdr3_aa: CASSYDRAQETQYF
clone_size: .; v_call: TRBV19; j_call: TRBJ2-3; d_call: .; cdr3_nt: TGTGCCAGTAATGCCAGGGGTGGAAGAGATACGCAGTATTTT; cdr3_aa: CASNARGGRDTQYF
clone_size: .; v_call: TRBV19; j_call: TRBJ1-6; d_call: TRBD1; cdr3_nt: TGTGCCAGTAGGAAGACAGGGAGCTCCTATAATTCACCCCTCCACTTT; cdr3_aa: CASRKTGSSYNSPLHF
clone_size: .; v_call: TRBV29-1; j_call: TRBJ2-1; d_call: .; cdr3_nt: TGCAGCGTCCCGGACTGGACGTATGAGCAGTTCTTC; cdr3_aa: CSVPDWTYEQFF
clone_size: .; v_call: TRBV25-1; j_call: TRBJ2-3; d_call: TRBD2; cdr3_nt: TGTGCCAGCAGTGACCAGCCGGGACTAGCGGGTACAGATACGCAGTATTTT; cdr3_aa: CASSDQPGLAGTDTQYF
clone_size: .; v_call: TRBV10-2; j_call: TRBJ2-2; d_call: .; cdr3_nt: TGCGCCAGCAGTGTTACGGAAGCCGGGGAGCTGTTTTTT; cdr3_aa: CASSVTEAGELFF
clone_size: .; v_call: TRBV7-8; j_call: TRBJ2-6; d_call: .; cdr3_nt: TGTGCCAGCAGCCTAAGGACAAACCCAGTATCTGGGGCCAACGTCCTGACTTTC; cdr3_aa: CASSLRTNPVSGANVLTF
clone_size: .; v_call: TRBV28; j_call: TRBJ1-6; d_call: TRBD1; cdr3_nt: TGTGCCAGCAGTTCCCCGAACGACAGGGGGCGATCACCCCTCCACTTT; cdr3_aa: CASSSPNDRGRSPLHF
clone_size: .; v_call: TRBV2; j_call: TRBJ2-3; d_call: .; cdr3_nt: TGTGCCAGCAGAAGACCGAACCCATTCACAGATACGCAGTATTTT; cdr3_aa: CASRRPNPFTDTQYF
clone_size: .; v_call: TRBV29-1; j_call: TRBJ2-7; d_call: .; cdr3_nt: TGCAGCGTTGAAGGCCACGAGCAGTACTTC; cdr3_aa: CSVEGHEQYF
clone_size: .; v_call: TRBV11-2; j_call: TRBJ2-7; d_call: .; cdr3_nt: TGTGCCAGCAGCCGCGGACCCGGGATCTACGAGCAGTACTTC; cdr3_aa: CASSRGPGIYEQYF